A selection of T cell receptor beta chains follows, all from one sample in a study of regulatory T cells in long-lasting Graves disease. TCRdb reprocessed the multiplex PCR reads via MiXCR and lists one record per CDR3 protein. The data show about 430,000 distinct CDR3 sequences, approximately 16% seen once. The same data also contributed to another study, on T cells in Graves' hyperthyroidism and ophthalmopathy.

Sequencing used peripheral blood mononuclear cells (PBMCs), obtained at new diagnosis, from a patient treated with antithyroid drugs. The receptors shown here come from a woman between 35 and 50 years old with Graves disease. Each CDR3 is given with its conserved first and last residue.

V gene	J gene	CDR3 protein
TRBV4-2	TRBJ1-3	CASSQRPSWDTIYF
TRBV6-1	TRBJ1-1	CASWTGGESTEAFF
TRBV10-3	TRBJ2-1	CAISESLSTHGSYNEQFF
TRBV20-1	TRBJ2-7	CSARPPGHEYEQYF
TRBV15	TRBJ2-5	CATSSFANKETQYF
TRBV29-1	TRBJ2-2	CSVLGPRNTGELFF
TRBV12-3/TRBV12-4	TRBJ2-5	CASSLVSVGVEETQYF
TRBV9	TRBJ2-5	CASSIQAGVEETQYF
TRBV6-1	TRBJ2-2	CASSDQAGTGNTGELFF
TRBV12-3/TRBV12-4	-	CASSLGPWRGTQYF
TRBV18	TRBJ1-1	CASSPRQGVEAFF
TRBV7-9	TRBJ2-2	CASSKPPSVELFF
TRBV2	TRBJ1-2	CASSAGQYYGYTF
TRBV7-2	TRBJ2-6	CASSFRGVGANVLTF
TRBV5-4	TRBJ2-2	CASSLPGALTGELFF
TRBV12-3/TRBV12-4	TRBJ2-1	CASSSRTTQNNEQFF
TRBV28	TRBJ2-7	CASSSGPGGGSYEQYF
TRBV9	TRBJ2-5	CASSLTAGQGGETQYF
TRBV20-1	TRBJ2-7	CSALSGNSYEQYF
TRBV27	TRBJ1-5	CASSSQSSNQPQHF
TRBV5-1	TRBJ2-2	CASSTGLAGGVAGELFF
TRBV7-2	TRBJ2-1	CASSLRTSGREQFF
TRBV15	TRBJ2-4	CATSPGGLAGFKNIQYF